Following are 28 T cell receptor beta chains from one sample sequenced in a study of post-analysis software for immune sequencing data. Sequencing libraries made from TCR beta cDNA carried unique molecular identifiers. Using its own MiXCR run on the PCR reads, TCRdb lists one record per CDR3 protein. The profile shows fewer than 700,000 distinct CDR3 sequences, roughly 47% of them singletons. Their antigen targets remain unknown. Study observations and caveats: Compared with controls, patients had more of about 5 TRBV segments, including TRBV5-6, TRBV5-1 and TRBV20-1.

The sequencing input was blood. These receptors were obtained from a girl aged 5-17 years with multiple sclerosis.

This clonotype was observed a handful of times. The gene calls are TRBV20-1 and TRBJ2-5; 9 bases are a match to TRBD1. CDR3 length: 14 residues. Germline assignment: CDR1 DFQATT and CDR2 SNEGSKA (reference sequence). With V trimmed by 5 bases and J by 1 base, 5 bases remained unmatched. CDR3 loop: CSAWDRVVQETQYF. Written as DNA, the CDR3 is TGCAGTGCTTGGGACAGGGTAGTCCAAGAGACCCAGTACTTC.

The chain couples TRBV24-1 to TRBJ2-5; TRBD2 matches 9 bases. The germline gives CDR1 KGHDR, CDR2 SFDVKD. This CDR3 comprises 15 residues. Trimming removed 4 bases from V and 11 bases from J; junction bases left unmatched: 13. CDR3 residues: CATSDQVAGDSEQYF. CDR3 nucleotides: TGTGCCACCAGTGACCAGGTAGCGGGAGACAGTGAGCAGTACTTC.

This clonotype has only a few counts. The chain joins TRBV2 to TRBJ2-7, with D perhaps matching TRBD2 (5 bases). V dropped 8 bases and J dropped 3 bases, with 11 bases sitting between them. This CDR3 has 12 residues. Germline loops: CDR1 SNHLY, CDR2 FYNNEI. The CDR3 sequence is CASEGLGYEQYF. The CDR3, as DNA: TGTGCCAGCGAGGGTTTGGGCTACGAGCAGTACTTC.

Here the CDR3 DNA reads TGTGCCATCTCGCGACAGGGTCTCGACGAGCAGTACTTC. It specifies CAISRQGLDEQYF. The chain carries TRBV10-3 and TRBJ2-7, with 7 nucleotides matching TRBD1. Germline lookup yields CDR1 ENHRY and CDR2 SYGVKD. The V segment lost 8 bases and the J segment 5 bases; nucleotides outside the gene matches: 9. There are 13 residues in the CDR3.

The CDR3 protein is CASSFRPGQGARMEQFF. CDR3 sequence (DNA): TGTGCCAGCAGCTTTAGGCCGGGACAGGGTGCTCGGATGGAGCAGTTCTTC. This chain connects TRBV11-2 to TRBJ2-1; 9 bases are shared with TRBD1. V shed 3 bases and J 10 bases; nucleotides not matched to a gene: 16. There are 17 residues in the CDR3. CDR1 is SGHAT and CDR2 is FQNNGV in the germline V gene.

This clonotype came up a few times. The gene calls are TRBV12-3 or TRBV12-4 and TRBJ1-1; unclear D gene. V was trimmed by 5 bases and J by 2 bases, leaving 15 bases between them. CDR3 length: 15 residues. CDR3 sequence (DNA): TGTGCCAGCAGTGGAGAACCAAAGGGTAACACTGAAGCTTTCTTT. Translation: CASSGEPKGNTEAFF.

The rearrangement links TRBV5-1 to TRBJ2-3; D unresolved. The CDR3 has 13 amino acids. Germline CDR1 reads SGHRS; CDR2 reads YFSETQ. V lost 5 bases and J lost 0, with 7 bases in between. CDR3 sequence reads: CASRPPSTDTQYF. The CDR3 nucleotides are TGCGCCAGCAGACCCCCTAGCACAGATACGCAGTATTTT.

A remark on this clonotype: The CDR3 ends on some other residue instead of the conserved phenylalanine or tryptophan, so this is likely a read error. This sequence joins TRBV7-9 and TRBJ2-1, with TRBD2 matching 11 bases. This CDR3 has 15 residues. CDR1 SEHNR and CDR2 FQNEAQ come from the germline V gene (reference sequence). J lost 8 bases, V lost 5 bases, and 8 bases had no gene match. CDR3 nucleotide sequence: TGTGCCAGCAGCCTTTTAGCGGGGGGGCTGGATGAGCAGTTCTCC. Residues: CASSLLAGGLDEQFS.

The chain couples TRBV5-1 to TRBJ1-4; 7 positions match TRBD1. V lost 4 bases and J lost 5; bases outside the gene matches: 8. CDR3 length equals 15 residues. Per germline, CDR1 SGHRS and CDR2 YFSETQ. The CDR3 is CASSPRRQGNEKLFF. For the CDR3, the DNA is TGCGCCAGCAGCCCTCGAAGACAGGGAAATGAAAAACTGTTTTTT.

The chain recombines TRBV6-5 with TRBJ1-5, with D uncertain. The CDR3 extends over 12 amino acids. Trimming shortened V by 8 bases and J by 4 bases, and 9 bases separated the two germline ends. From germline, CDR1 is MNHEY and CDR2 SVGAGI. CDR3 amino acids: CASQAANQPQHF. The CDR3 DNA reads TGTGCCAGCCAGGCAGCTAATCAGCCCCAGCATTTT.

The rearrangement joins TRBV28 to TRBJ2-1, with 8 bases matching TRBD2. The V segment lost 7 bases and the J segment 5 bases; nucleotides outside the gene matches: 13. Germline CDR1 and CDR2: MDHEN and SYDVKM. CDR3 length equals 16 residues. DNA of the CDR3: TGTGCCAGCATTTCCCGGGGGGGAGGGCCTAACAATGAGCAGTTCTTC. Translated, it gives CASISRGGGPNNEQFF.

This clonotype appeared once. This rearrangement joins TRBV6-1 to TRBJ2-7; possible D gene TRBD1, 6 bases. Germline V lookup: CDR1 MNHNS, CDR2 SASEGT. The CDR3 is 13 residues long. Trimming took 6 bases from V and 7 from J, leaving 16 bases between them. CDR3: CASRLLQGREQYF. Written as DNA, the CDR3 is TGTGCCAGCAGACTACTACAGGGTAGGGAGCAGTACTTC.

The rearrangement links TRBV20-1 to TRBJ2-3, with D hard to call. The CDR3 is 12 amino acids. With 3 bases removed from V and 7 bases from J, the gap between germline ends came to 11 bases. Looked up from germline, CDR1 is DFQATT and CDR2 is SNEGSKA (reference sequence). CDR3 in amino acids: CSARLRVNTQYF. In DNA, the CDR3 is TGCAGTGCTAGGCTCCGGGTGAATACGCAGTATTTT.

The V call is TRBV4-1, the J call TRBJ1-2, with D uncertain. Germline lookup yields CDR1 MGHRA and CDR2 YSYEKL. This CDR3 spans 13 amino acids. Trimming pared 0 bases from V and 3 bases from J, leaving 5 bases between. CDR3 region: CASSQDGDYGYTF. The CDR3 DNA sequence: TGCGCCAGCAGCCAAGATGGGGACTATGGCTACACCTTC.

The chain is built from TRBV5-1 and TRBJ1-1; a possible D gene is TRBD1 (5 bases). The CDR3 has 12 amino acids. Germline CDR1 SGHRS, CDR2 YFSETQ. V dropped 7 bases and J dropped 4 bases, with 11 bases sitting between them. Written as DNA, the CDR3 is TGCGCCAGCTCTGCGGGGCGCACTGAAGCTTTCTTT. Its translation is CASSAGRTEAFF.

The chain recombines TRBV7-9 with TRBJ1-2, with D unresolved. The CDR3 runs to 13 residues. Germline V gives CDR1 SEHNR, CDR2 FQNEAQ (reference sequence). The V gene lost 0 bases and the J gene lost 6 bases, with 8 bases spanning the gap. CDR3 residues: CASSLAGAHGYTF. DNA for the CDR3: TGTGCCAGCAGCTTAGCGGGTGCCCATGGCTACACCTTC.

This clonotype was found once. The chain is built from TRBV30 and TRBJ2-1; 7 bases align to TRBD2. The CDR3 consists of 14 residues. CDR1 is GTSNPN and CDR2 is SVGIG in the germline V gene (reference sequence). J gave up 9 bases and V 0 bases, and 8 bases lay outside the gene matches. CDR3 sequence reads: CAWSVWRERPEQFF. CDR3 DNA sequence: TGTGCCTGGAGTGTATGGCGGGAGAGACCTGAGCAGTTCTTC. Full variable domain (remainder filled in from reference TRBV30 and TRBJ2-1): SQTIHQWPATLVQPVGSPLSLECTVEGTSNPNLYWYRQAAGRGLQLLFYSVGIGQISSEVPQNLSASRPQDRQFILSSKKLLLSDSGFYLCAWSVWRERPEQFFGPGTRLTVL.

The V gene is TRBV7-9, the J gene TRBJ2-7; D not resolved. Per germline, CDR1 SEHNR and CDR2 FQNEAQ (reference sequence). The CDR3 has 14 amino acids. V was trimmed by 3 bases and J by 0 bases, leaving 9 bases between them. The CDR3, as DNA: TGTGCCAGCAGCTTTACAGCCAGCTCCTACGAGCAGTACTTC. The encoded protein is CASSFTASSYEQYF.

This clonotype turned up a few times. The chain couples TRBV20-1 to TRBJ2-7; 10 bases align to TRBD1. V dropped 4 bases and J dropped 6; count of bases not matched to a gene: 6. Germline V lookup: CDR1 DFQATT, CDR2 SNEGSKA (reference sequence). The CDR3 is made up of 13 amino acids. CDR3 loop: CSATQRDRGEQYF. CDR3 nucleotides: TGCAGTGCTACCCAACGGGACAGGGGCGAGCAGTACTTC.

The chain recombines TRBV7-9 with TRBJ2-2, with D perhaps assigned TRBD1 or TRBD2 (5 bases each). The length of the CDR3 is 16 residues. CDR1 is SEHNR and CDR2 is FQNEAQ in the germline V gene (reference sequence). V lost 1 base to trimming and J lost 3 bases, with 12 bases between them. The CDR3 protein is CASSLGDRDHTGELFF. DNA for the CDR3: TGTGCCAGCAGCTTAGGGGACCGGGACCACACCGGGGAGCTGTTTTTT. Variable domain in full (rest from reference TRBV7-9 and TRBJ2-2): DTGVSQNPRHKITKRGQNVTFRCDPISEHNRLYWYRQTLGQGPEFLTYFQNEAQLEKSRLLSDRFSAERPKGSFSTLEIQRTEQGDSAMYLCASSLGDRDHTGELFFGEGSRLTVL.

This clonotype was counted only a few times. The CDR3 is CASRRGTGGMYEQYF. The CDR3 nucleotides read TGTGCCAGCAGGCGAGGGACAGGGGGAATGTACGAGCAGTACTTC. This chain connects TRBV12-3 or TRBV12-4 to TRBJ2-7; TRBD1 matches at 11 bases. After removal of 6 bases from V and 4 bases from J, the junction contained 8 bases not matched to a gene. The CDR3 extends over 15 amino acids.

CDR3 region: CASSFSQGVNEQYF. CDR3 bases: TGCGCCAGCAGCTTTAGCCAGGGAGTCAACGAGCAGTACTTC. The V call is TRBV5-1, the J call TRBJ2-5, with D possibly being TRBD1 or TRBD2 (5 bases each). Judging by the DNA end, TRBJ2-7 fits better; the J call may be wrong. There are 14 residues in the CDR3. Germline-derived CDR1 and CDR2 are SGHRS and YFSETQ.

This clonotype was recorded a few times. The chain joins TRBV29-1 to TRBJ2-7; 10 nucleotides agree with TRBD1. Trimming cost V 3 bases and J 5 bases; bases outside gene matches: 4. The CDR3 runs 13 residues. CDR1 SQVTM and CDR2 ANQGSEA come from the germline V gene. For the CDR3, the DNA is TGCAGCGTTGATGGGACAGGGGTAGACGAGCAGTACTTC. Its protein is CSVDGTGVDEQYF.

The rearrangement links TRBV20-1 to TRBJ2-7; 7 nucleotides align to TRBD2. V was pared by 2 bases and J by 4 bases, with 8 bases of the junction left unmatched. Germline assignment: CDR1 DFQATT and CDR2 SNEGSKA (reference sequence). This CDR3 contains 14 residues. CDR3 nucleotides: TGCAGTGCTAGAATTAGCGGGTACGGATACGAGCAGTACTTC. This gives the protein CSARISGYGYEQYF.

This chain uses TRBV29-1 with TRBJ2-7; possibly TRBD1 for D (5 bases). The CDR3 loop spans 13 amino acids. V lost 3 bases and J lost 0, with 9 bases in between. Germline CDR1 and CDR2: SQVTM and ANQGSEA. The CDR3 spells CSVDRENSYEQYF. The CDR3 nucleotides are TGCAGCGTTGACAGGGAAAACTCCTACGAGCAGTACTTC.

The V call is TRBV6-5, the J call TRBJ1-2, with 7 bases matching TRBD1. Germline V gene sequence: CDR1 MNHEY, CDR2 SVGAGI. V shed 2 bases, J shed 1 base, and the junction held 7 bases outside the gene matches. CDR3 length: 16 amino acids. The CDR3: CASSYTGTEYNYGYTF. For the CDR3, the DNA is TGTGCCAGCAGTTACACCGGGACAGAGTATAACTATGGCTACACCTTC.

This clonotype was observed a few times. The V call is TRBV10-3, the J call TRBJ2-7; the D call may be TRBD1 or TRBD2 (5 bases each). V shed 6 bases and J shed 5 bases, with 14 bases lying between them. This CDR3 has 13 residues. Germline V gives CDR1 ENHRY, CDR2 SYGVKD. The CDR3 region has the DNA TGTGCCATCAGCCGGGACCCCTTTGACGAGCAGTACTTC. Protein product: CAISRDPFDEQYF.

This clonotype was seen a handful of times. The chain couples TRBV7-2 to TRBJ2-7; D might be TRBD2 (5 bases). Trimming took off 1 base at V and 1 base at J, with 11 bases between the two ends. Germline CDR1 and CDR2: SGHTA and FQGNSA. This CDR3 comprises 15 residues. CDR3 in amino acids: CASSLVGLASYEQYF. CDR3 nucleotide sequence: TGTGCCAGCAGCTTAGTAGGGCTAGCTTCCTACGAGCAGTACTTC.